The entry that follows covers one TCR beta chain sequence. As yet, its antigen is unknown. The source of the sample is a study of Tregs in tolerant kidney transplant recipients. Study-wide results and caveats: Tolerant patients' donor-specific Tregs expanded beyond overall Tregs, suggesting antigen-driven growth. Biological reproducibility was not directly addressed, but technical replication error appeared minimal.

Assay: immunoSEQ multiplex PCR; the TCRdb copy retains only in-frame clones and omits some. The sample has roughly 16,000 clones, 80% seen once. Thawed PBMCs were FACS-sorted into unstimulated CD4+CD25+CD127- regulatory T cells, CD4+CD25- non-regulatory cells, CD4 and CD8 cells. The CDR3 has 11 amino acids. Germline CDR1 DFQATT, CDR2 SNEGSKA (reference sequence). The sample was Tregs from blood, taken before the transplant. The TCR originated in a human donor who received a combined kidney and bone marrow transplant. The rearrangement joins TRBV20-1 to TRBJ1-2, with D uncertain. The CDR3 reads CRVRFLYGYTF. The CDR3 DNA is TGCAGAGTGAGGTTCCTCTATGGCTACACCTTC.